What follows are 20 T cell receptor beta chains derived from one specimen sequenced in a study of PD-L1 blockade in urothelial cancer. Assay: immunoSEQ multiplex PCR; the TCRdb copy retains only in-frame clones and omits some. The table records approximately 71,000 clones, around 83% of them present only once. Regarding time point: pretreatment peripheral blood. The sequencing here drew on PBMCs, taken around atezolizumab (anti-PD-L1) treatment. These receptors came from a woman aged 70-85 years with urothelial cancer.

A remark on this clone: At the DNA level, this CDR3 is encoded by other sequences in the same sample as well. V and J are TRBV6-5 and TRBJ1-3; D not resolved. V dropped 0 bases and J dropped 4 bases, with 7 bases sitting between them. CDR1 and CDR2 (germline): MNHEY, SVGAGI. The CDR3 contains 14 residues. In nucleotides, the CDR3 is TGTGCCAGCAGTTACTCGGGGAGCGGAAACACCATATATTTT. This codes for CASSYSGSGNTIYF.

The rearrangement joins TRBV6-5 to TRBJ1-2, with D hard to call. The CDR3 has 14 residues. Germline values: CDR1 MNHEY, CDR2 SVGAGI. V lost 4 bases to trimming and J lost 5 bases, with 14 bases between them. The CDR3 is CASSWAGMSYGYTF. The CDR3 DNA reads TGTGCCAGCAGTTGGGCCGGAATGTCGTATGGCTACACCTTC.

The CDR3 nucleotides are TGTGCCAGCAGCCAAGGGTTTCCAGGGATAGGAGGCTACACCTTC. Protein: CASSQGFPGIGGYTF. This rearrangement joins TRBV4-2 to TRBJ1-2; possible D gene TRBD1, 5 bases. Per germline, CDR1 LGHNA and CDR2 YNFKEQ. Trimming removed 1 base from V and 8 bases from J, with 17 bases in between. The CDR3 extends over 15 amino acids.

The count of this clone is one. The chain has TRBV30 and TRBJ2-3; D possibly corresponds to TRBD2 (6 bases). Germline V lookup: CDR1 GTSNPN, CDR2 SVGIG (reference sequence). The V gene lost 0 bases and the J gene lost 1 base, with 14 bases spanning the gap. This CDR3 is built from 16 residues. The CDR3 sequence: CAWSVLLADRTDTQYF. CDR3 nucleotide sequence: TGTGCCTGGAGTGTCTTACTAGCCGATCGCACAGATACGCAGTATTTT.

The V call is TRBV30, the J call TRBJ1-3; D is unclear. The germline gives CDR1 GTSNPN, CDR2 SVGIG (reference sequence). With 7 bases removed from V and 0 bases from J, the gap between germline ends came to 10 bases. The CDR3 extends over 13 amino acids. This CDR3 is CASGLNSGNTIYF. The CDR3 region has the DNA TGTGCCTCTGGACTGAACTCTGGAAACACCATATATTTT.

The CDR3 loop reads CASSPGLKNIQYF. The DNA for the CDR3 is TGTGCCAGCAGTCCCGGACTAAAAAACATTCAGTACTTC. This chain links TRBV6-5 with TRBJ2-4; D is perhaps TRBD2 (6 bases). The V end lost 5 bases, the J end lost 4 bases, and 9 bases lay between the germline ends. This CDR3 contains 13 residues. Germline assignment: CDR1 MNHEY and CDR2 SVGAGI.

DNA of the CDR3: TGCAGTGCTCCCTTCAACACTGAAGCTTTCTTT. Protein: CSAPFNTEAFF. The V call is TRBV20-1, the J call TRBJ1-1; no clear D. V was cut by 5 bases and J by 2 bases, with 6 bases left in between. The CDR3 is 11 residues long. Germline CDR1 DFQATT, CDR2 SNEGSKA (reference sequence).

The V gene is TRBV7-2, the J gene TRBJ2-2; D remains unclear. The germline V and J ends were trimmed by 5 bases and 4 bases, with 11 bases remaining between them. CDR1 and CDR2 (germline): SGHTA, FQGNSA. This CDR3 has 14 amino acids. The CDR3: CASSQEPVTGELFF. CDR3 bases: TGTGCCAGCAGCCAAGAACCGGTCACCGGGGAGCTGTTTTTT. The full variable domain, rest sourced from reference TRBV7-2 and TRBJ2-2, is GAGVSQSPSNKVTEKGKDVELRCDPISGHTALYWYRQSLGQGLEFLIYFQGNSAPDKSGLPSDRFSAERTGGSVSTLTIQRTQQEDSAVYLCASSQEPVTGELFFGEGSRLTVL.

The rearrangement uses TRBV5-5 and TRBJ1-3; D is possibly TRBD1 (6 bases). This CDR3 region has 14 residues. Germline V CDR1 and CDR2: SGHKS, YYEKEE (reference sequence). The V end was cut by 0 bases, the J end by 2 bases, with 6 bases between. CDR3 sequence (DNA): TGTGCCAGCAGCTTGGCAGGGGCTGGAAACACCATATATTTT. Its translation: CASSLAGAGNTIYF. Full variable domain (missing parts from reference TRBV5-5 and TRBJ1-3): DAGVTQSPTHLIKTRGQQVTLRCSPISGHKSVSWYQQVLGQGPQFIFQYYEKEERGRGNFPDRFSARQFPNYSSELNVNALLLGDSALYLCASSLAGAGNTIYFGEGSWLTVV.

CDR3 bases: TGTGCCAGCAGTGAGAGTTTCTACTCCTACAATGAGCAGTTCTTC. It yields the protein CASSESFYSYNEQFF. The chain links TRBV6-1 to TRBJ2-1; no firm D call. In germline, CDR1 is MNHNS, CDR2 SASEGT. The V end lost 3 bases, the J end lost 0 bases, and 9 bases lay between the germline ends. This CDR3 contains 15 residues.

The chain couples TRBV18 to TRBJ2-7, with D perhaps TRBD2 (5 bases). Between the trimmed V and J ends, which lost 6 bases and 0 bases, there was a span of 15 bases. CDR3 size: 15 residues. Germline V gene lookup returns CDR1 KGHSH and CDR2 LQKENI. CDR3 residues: CASSPRTGISYEQYF. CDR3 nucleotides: TGTGCCAGCTCTCCCCGGACCGGGATCTCCTACGAGCAGTACTTC.

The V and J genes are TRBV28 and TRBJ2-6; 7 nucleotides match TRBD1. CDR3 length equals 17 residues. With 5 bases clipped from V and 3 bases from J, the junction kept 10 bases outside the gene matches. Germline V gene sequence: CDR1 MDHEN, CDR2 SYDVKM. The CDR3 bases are TGTGCCAGCAGTCCGCAACAGGGGAACCTTGGGGCCAACGTCCTGACTTTC. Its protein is CASSPQQGNLGANVLTF.

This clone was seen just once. CDR3 sequence: CAWSPSAIPYEQYF. The CDR3 DNA reads TGTGCCTGGAGTCCTTCCGCGATCCCCTACGAGCAGTACTTC. The genes are TRBV30 and TRBJ2-7; D ambiguous. There are 14 residues in the CDR3. Germline V gene lookup returns CDR1 GTSNPN and CDR2 SVGIG (reference sequence). Trimming stripped 2 bases from V and 2 bases from J, with 13 bases between.

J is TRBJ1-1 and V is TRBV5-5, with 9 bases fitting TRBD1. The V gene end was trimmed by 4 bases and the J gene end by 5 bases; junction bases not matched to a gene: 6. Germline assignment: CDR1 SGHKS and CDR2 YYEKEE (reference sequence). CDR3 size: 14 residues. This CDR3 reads CASSQTGGLTEAFF. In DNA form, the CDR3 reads TGTGCCAGCAGCCAGACAGGGGGTCTTACTGAAGCTTTCTTT.

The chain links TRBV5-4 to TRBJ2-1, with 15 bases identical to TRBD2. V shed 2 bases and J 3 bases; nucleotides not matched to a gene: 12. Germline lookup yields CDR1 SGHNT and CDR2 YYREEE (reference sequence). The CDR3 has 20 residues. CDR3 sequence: CASSFDRGTSGRIYYNEQFF. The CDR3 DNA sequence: TGTGCCAGCAGCTTTGATCGAGGGACTAGCGGGAGGATTTACTACAATGAGCAGTTCTTC.

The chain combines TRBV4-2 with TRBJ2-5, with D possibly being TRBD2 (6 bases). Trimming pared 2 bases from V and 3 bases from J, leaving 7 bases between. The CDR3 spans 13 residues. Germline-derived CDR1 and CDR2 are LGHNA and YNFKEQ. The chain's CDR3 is CASSQRREETQYF. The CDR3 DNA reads TGTGCCAGCAGCCAAAGGAGGGAAGAGACCCAGTACTTC.

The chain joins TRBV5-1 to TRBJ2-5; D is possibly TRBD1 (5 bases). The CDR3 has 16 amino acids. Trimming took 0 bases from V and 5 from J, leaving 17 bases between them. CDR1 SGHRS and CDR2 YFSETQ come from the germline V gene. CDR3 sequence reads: CASSLAMGLVGETQYF. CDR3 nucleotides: TGCGCCAGCAGCTTGGCCATGGGGCTAGTAGGGGAGACCCAGTACTTC.

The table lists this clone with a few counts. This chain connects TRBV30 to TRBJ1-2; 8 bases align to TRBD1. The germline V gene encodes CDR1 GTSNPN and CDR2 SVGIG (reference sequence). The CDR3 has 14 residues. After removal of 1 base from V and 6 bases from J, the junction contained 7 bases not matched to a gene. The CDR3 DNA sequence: TGTGCCTGGAGTGCGTTGCACAGGGGGGATGGCTACACCTTC. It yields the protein CAWSALHRGDGYTF.

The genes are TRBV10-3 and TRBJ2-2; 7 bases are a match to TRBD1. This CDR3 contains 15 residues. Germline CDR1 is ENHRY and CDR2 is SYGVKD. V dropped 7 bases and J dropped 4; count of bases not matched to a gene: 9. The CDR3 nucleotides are TGTGCCATCACTCCCCAGGGGGTGGGCACCGGGGAGCTGTTTTTT. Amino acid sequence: CAITPQGVGTGELFF.

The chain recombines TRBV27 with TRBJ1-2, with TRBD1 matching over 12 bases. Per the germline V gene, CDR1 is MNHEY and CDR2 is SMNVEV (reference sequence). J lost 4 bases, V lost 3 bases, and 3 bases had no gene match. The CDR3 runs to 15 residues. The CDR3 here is CASSLGTGGSYGYTF. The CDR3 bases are TGTGCCAGCAGTTTGGGGACAGGGGGCAGCTATGGCTACACCTTC.